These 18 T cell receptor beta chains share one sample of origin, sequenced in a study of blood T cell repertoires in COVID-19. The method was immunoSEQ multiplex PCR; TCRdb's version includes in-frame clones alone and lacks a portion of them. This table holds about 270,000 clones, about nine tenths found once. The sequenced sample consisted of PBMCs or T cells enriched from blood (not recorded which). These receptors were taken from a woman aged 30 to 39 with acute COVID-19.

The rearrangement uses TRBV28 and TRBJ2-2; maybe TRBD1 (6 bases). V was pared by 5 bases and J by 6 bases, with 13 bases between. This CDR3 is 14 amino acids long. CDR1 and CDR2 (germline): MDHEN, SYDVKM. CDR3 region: CASSTLTGPGELFF. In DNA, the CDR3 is TGTGCCAGCAGTACCCTGACAGGCCCCGGGGAGCTGTTTTTT.

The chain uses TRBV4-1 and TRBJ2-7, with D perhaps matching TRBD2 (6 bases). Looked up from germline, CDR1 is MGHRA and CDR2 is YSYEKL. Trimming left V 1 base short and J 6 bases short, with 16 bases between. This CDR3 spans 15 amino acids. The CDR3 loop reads CASSQGQGPGSEQYF. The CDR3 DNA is TGCGCCAGCAGCCAAGGGCAGGGACCCGGGAGCGAGCAGTACTTC.

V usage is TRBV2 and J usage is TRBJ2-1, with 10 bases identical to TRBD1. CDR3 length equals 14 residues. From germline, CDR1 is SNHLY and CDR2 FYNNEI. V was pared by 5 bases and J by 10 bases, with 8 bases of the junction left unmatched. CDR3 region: CASSRRDRGGEQFF. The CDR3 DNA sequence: TGTGCCAGCAGTAGGCGGGACAGGGGTGGCGAGCAGTTCTTC.

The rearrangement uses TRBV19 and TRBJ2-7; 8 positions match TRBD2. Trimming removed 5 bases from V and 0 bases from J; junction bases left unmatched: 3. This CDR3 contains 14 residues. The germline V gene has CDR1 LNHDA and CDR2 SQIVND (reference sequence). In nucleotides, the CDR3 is TGTGCCAGTAGTTACGGGAGGGCCTCCTACGAGCAGTACTTC. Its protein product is CASSYGRASYEQYF.

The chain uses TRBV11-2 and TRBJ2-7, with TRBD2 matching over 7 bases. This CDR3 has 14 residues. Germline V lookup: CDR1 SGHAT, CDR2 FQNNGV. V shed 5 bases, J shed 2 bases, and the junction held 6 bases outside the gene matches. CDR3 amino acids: CASSPLADTYEQYF. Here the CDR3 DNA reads TGTGCCAGCAGCCCGCTAGCGGACACCTACGAGCAGTACTTC.

The CDR3 region has the DNA TGTGCCAGCAGCCCTTGGACAGGGGCGTCAGGGGAGACCCAGTACTTC. This translates into CASSPWTGASGETQYF. The V call is TRBV14, the J call TRBJ2-5; 9 nucleotides match TRBD1. CDR1 SGHDN and CDR2 FVKESK come from the germline V gene. The CDR3 covers 16 residues. Trimming removed 4 bases from V and 5 bases from J; junction bases left unmatched: 11.

The CDR3 coding sequence is TGTGCCAGCAGTTTTAGTAACCCGGGACAGGGCTCCTACGAGCAGTACTTC. It encodes CASSFSNPGQGSYEQYF. This chain joins TRBV28 and TRBJ2-7; 9 bases align to TRBD1. Per the germline V gene, CDR1 is MDHEN and CDR2 is SYDVKM. The ends lost 3 bases at V and 0 bases at J; junction bases unmatched: 9. The CDR3 is made up of 17 amino acids.

CDR3 residues: CASSLGGSSGNTIYF. DNA for the CDR3: TGTGCCAGCAGCTTAGGTGGGAGCTCTGGAAACACCATATATTTT. The chain recombines TRBV7-9 with TRBJ1-3, with D hard to call. Per germline, CDR1 SEHNR and CDR2 FQNEAQ (reference sequence). V gave up 1 base and J gave up 0 bases, with 7 bases separating them. This CDR3 has 15 amino acids.

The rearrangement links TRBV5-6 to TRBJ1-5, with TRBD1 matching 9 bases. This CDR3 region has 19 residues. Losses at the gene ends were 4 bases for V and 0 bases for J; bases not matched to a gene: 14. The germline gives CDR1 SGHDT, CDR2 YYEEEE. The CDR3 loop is CASSPFRDRVQSSNQPQHF. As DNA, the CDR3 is TGTGCCAGCAGCCCTTTTCGGGACAGGGTACAATCTAGCAATCAGCCCCAGCATTTT.

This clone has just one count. The CDR3 loop is CATSDWESGAEKLFF. The DNA for the CDR3 is TGTGCCACCAGTGATTGGGAATCAGGGGCTGAAAAACTGTTTTTT. The rearrangement uses TRBV24-1 and TRBJ1-4; D is perhaps TRBD1 (6 bases). V lost 2 bases and J lost 7, with 13 bases in between. The length of the CDR3 is 15 residues. Germline-derived CDR1 and CDR2 are KGHDR and SFDVKD.

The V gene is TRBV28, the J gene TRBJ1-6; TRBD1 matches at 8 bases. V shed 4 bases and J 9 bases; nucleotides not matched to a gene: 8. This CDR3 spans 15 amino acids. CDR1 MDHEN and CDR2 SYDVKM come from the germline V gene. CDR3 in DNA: TGTGCCAGCAGTTCCCCGGACAGGGCCAGTTCACCCCTCCACTTT. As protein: CASSSPDRASSPLHF.

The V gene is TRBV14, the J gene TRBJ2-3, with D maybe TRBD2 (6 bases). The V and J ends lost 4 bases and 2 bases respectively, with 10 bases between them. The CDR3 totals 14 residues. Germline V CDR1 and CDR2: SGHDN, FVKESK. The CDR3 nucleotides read TGTGCCAGCAGCCCGCGGACTAACACAGATACGCAGTATTTT. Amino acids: CASSPRTNTDTQYF.

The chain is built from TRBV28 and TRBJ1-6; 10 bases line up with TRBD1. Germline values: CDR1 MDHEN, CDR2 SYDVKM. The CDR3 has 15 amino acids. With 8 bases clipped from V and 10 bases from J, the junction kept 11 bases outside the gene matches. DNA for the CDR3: TGTGCCAGCCTACCCCCGGGACAGGGGAGATCACCCCTCCACTTT. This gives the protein CASLPPGQGRSPLHF.

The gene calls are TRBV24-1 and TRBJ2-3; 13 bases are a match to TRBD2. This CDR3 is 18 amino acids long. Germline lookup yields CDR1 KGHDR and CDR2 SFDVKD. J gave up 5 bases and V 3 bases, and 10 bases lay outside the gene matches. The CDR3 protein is CATSDPRGLAGAVDTQYF. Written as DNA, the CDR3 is TGTGCCACCAGTGATCCCCGAGGACTAGCGGGAGCGGTAGATACGCAGTATTTT.

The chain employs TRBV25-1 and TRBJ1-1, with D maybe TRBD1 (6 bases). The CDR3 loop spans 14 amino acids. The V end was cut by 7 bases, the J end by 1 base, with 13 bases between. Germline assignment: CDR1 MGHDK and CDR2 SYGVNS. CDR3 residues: CASKGVTENTEAFF. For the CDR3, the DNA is TGTGCCAGCAAGGGGGTTACAGAGAACACTGAAGCTTTCTTT.

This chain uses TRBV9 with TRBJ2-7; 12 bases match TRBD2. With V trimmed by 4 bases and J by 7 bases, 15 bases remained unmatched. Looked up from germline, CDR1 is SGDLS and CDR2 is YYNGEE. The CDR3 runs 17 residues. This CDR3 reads CASSSPFPGLAGEEQYF. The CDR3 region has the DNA TGTGCCAGCAGCTCCCCCTTCCCGGGACTAGCGGGTGAAGAGCAGTACTTC.

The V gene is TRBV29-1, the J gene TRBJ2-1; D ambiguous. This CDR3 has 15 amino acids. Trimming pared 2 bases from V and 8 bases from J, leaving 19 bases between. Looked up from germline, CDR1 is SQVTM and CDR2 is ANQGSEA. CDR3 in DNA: TGCAGCGTTGAATTAGACCCCACGGAGTTGGATGAGCAGTTCTTC. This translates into CSVELDPTELDEQFF.

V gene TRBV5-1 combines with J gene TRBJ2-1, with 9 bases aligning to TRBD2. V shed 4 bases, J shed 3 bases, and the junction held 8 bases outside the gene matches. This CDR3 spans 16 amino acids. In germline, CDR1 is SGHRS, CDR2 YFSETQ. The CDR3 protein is CASSTIAGVDYNEQFF. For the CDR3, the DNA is TGCGCCAGCAGCACAATAGCGGGAGTGGACTACAATGAGCAGTTCTTC. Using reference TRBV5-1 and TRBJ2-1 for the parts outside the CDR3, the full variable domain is KAGVTQTPRYLIKTRGQQVTLSCSPISGHRSVSWYQQTPGQGLQFLFEYFSETQRNKGNFPGRFSGRQFSNSRSEMNVSTLELGDSALYLCASSTIAGVDYNEQFFGPGTRLTVL.